This TCR beta chain was obtained from a study of blood T cell repertoires in COVID-19. The wider study: The United States, Italy and Spain were the sources of the acute and convalescent COVID-19 samples. In each case, the material was cDNA or gDNA derived from T cells, B-cell-depleted T cells, or PBMCs.

Authors' processing steps: Amplification of reference gene primers provided the estimated nucleated cell counts. TCRdb's table, derived via immunoSEQ multiplex PCR, lists solely in-frame clones and lacks some. V and J calls and clone size follow that table, whereas D and trimming were derived from the DNA. The table includes about 120,000 clones, around 90% detected once. Trimming at V came to 2 bases and at J to 2 bases, leaving 2 bases not matched to a gene. CDR3 length: 14 residues. Looked up from germline, CDR1 is SGHRS and CDR2 is YFSETQ. The table lists this clone with a count of one. Material: peripheral blood. V usage is TRBV5-1 and J usage is TRBJ2-5; the match to TRBD2 covers 8 bases. The source of this sequence is a woman aged 50 to 65 with active or convalescent COVID-19. CDR3 in DNA: TGCGCCAGCAGCTTCGGCGGGAGGCAAGAGACCCAGTACTTC. This translates into CASSFGGRQETQYF.